The entry below gives a single T cell receptor (beta chain) sequence along with its context. Its specificity is unknown. The data were obtained in a study of cytomegalovirus exposure and HLA in healthy donors. This PCR relied on a set of 60 Vbeta primers and 13 Jbeta primers. Assay: immunoSEQ multiplex PCR; the TCRdb copy retains only in-frame clones and omits some. The sample yields some 120,000 clones, about 63% seen once. Trimming pared 4 bases from V and 7 bases from J, leaving 23 bases between. CDR3 length: 16 amino acids. Per the germline V gene, CDR1 is MGHRA and CDR2 is YSYEKL. Study results and limitations: Some V segments, TRBV6-2 and TRBV6-3 among them, were indistinguishable and were therefore excluded. In a later analysis, HLA-C alleles had the fewest associated TCRs, DRB1 alleles the most.

This TCR came from a man between 25 and 39 years old in good health and CMV-seropositive. Sequences were obtained from PBMCs. The chain uses TRBV4-1 and TRBJ2-7, with D tentatively TRBD1 (5 bases). DNA of the CDR3: TGCGCCAGCAGCCCATCCCGACAGCCGGAGATGGGTGAGCAGTACTTC. Its translation is CASSPSRQPEMGEQYF.